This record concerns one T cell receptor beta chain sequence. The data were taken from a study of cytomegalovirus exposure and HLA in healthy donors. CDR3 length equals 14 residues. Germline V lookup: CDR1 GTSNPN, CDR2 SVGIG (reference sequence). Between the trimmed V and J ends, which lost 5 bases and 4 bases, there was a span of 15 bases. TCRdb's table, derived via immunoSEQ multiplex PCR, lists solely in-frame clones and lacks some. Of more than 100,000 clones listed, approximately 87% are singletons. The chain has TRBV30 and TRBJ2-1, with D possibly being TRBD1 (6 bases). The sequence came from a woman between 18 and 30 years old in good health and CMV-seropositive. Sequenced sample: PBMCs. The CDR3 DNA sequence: TGTGCCTGGGAGCCGGACAGTTTTTACAATGAGCAGTTCTTC. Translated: CAWEPDSFYNEQFF.